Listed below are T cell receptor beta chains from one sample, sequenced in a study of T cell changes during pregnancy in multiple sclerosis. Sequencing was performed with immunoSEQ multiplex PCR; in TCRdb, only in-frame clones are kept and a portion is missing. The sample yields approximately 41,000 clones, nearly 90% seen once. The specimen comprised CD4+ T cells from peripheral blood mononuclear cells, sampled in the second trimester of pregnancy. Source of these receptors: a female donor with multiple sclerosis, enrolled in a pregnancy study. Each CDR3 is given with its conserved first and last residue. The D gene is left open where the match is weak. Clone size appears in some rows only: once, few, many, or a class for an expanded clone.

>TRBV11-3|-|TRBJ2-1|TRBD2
TGTGCCAGCAGCGAGCTAGCGGTCGACAATGAGCAGTTCTTC
CASSELAVDNEQFF
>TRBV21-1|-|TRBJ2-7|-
TGTGCCAGCAGCAGCGGGAGTAGCAACGAGCAGTACTTC
CASSSGSSNEQYF
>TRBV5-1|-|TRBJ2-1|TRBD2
TGCGCCAGCAGCTTGACCAGCGGGAGTTCTCATGAGCAGTTCTTC
CASSLTSGSSHEQFF
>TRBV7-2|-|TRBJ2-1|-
TGTGCCAGCAGCTTAGAAGGTGGCAGGGGGGCCTACAATGAGCAGTTCTTC
CASSLEGGRGAYNEQFF
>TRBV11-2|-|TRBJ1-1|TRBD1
TGTGCCAGCAGGGGACAGACGAACACTGAAGCTTTCTTT
CASRGQTNTEAFF
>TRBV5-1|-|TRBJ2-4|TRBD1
TGCGCCAGCTGGGACAGGGTCGGCAACATTCAGTACTTC
CASWDRVGNIQYF
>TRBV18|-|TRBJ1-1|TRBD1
TGTGCCAGCTCACCCCTTTCAGGGGGTATGTACACTGAAGCTTTCTTT
CASSPLSGGMYTEAFF
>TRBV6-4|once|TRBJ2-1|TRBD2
TGTGCCAGCAGAACGACTAGCGGGGTCTACAATGAGCAGTTCTTC
CASRTTSGVYNEQFF
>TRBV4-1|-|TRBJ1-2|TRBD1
TGCGCCAGCAGCCACCAAAGTCCGGGACAGGGAATAGCTGTCTATGGCTACACCTTC
CASSHQSPGQGIAVYGYTF
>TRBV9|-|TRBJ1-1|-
TGTGCCAGCAGCGTAGGGGATAGGGGCTACGGGAACACTGAAGCTTTCTTT
CASSVGDRGYGNTEAFF
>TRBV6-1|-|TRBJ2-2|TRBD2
TGTGCCAGCAGTGAAGCTGTGGCTAGCGGGGTCATGAGGGAGCTGTTTTTT
CASSEAVASGVMRELFF
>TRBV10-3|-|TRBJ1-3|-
TGTGCCATCACTGGCGGGGGAAACACCATATATTTT
CAITGGGNTIYF
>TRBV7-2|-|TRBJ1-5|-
TGTGCCAGCAGCTTATCAGGTCCTGGGCAGCCCCAGCATTTT
CASSLSGPGQPQHF
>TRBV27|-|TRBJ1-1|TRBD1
TGTGCCAGCAGCCTAAAAGGGGGCAACACTGAAGCTTTCTTT
CASSLKGGNTEAFF
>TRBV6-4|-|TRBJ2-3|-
TGTGCCAGCAGACCCTCGGACACCGGCCCGGGCACGCAGTATTTT
CASRPSDTGPGTQYF
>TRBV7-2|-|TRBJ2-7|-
TGTGCCAGCAGCTTAGTGGGCTACAAGCAGTACTTC
CASSLVGYKQYF
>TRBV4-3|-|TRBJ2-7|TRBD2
TGCGCCAGCAGCCAAGACCGACTAGCGGGAAACGAGCAGTACTTC
CASSQDRLAGNEQYF
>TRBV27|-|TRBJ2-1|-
TGTGCCAGCAGGCTGGACAGTTCCAATGAGCAGTTCTTC
CASRLDSSNEQFF
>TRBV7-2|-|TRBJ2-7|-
TGTGCCAGCAGCGTGAGCGGCGCCCGAACCTACGAGCAGTACTTC
CASSVSGARTYEQYF
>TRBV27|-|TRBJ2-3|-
TGTGCCAGCAGTTTAGAATCCCGGGGATTGGATACGCAGTATTTT
CASSLESRGLDTQYF
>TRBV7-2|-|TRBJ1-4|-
TGTGCCAGCAGCTTAGGGGCAGGGTCTGAAAAACTGTTTTTT
CASSLGAGSEKLFF
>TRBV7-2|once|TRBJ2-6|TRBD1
TGTGCCAGCAGCCCGCGACAGGGGGCCGGGGCCAACGTCCTGACTTTC
CASSPRQGAGANVLTF
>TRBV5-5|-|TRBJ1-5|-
TGTGCCAGCAGCTTTTACAGTCATCAGCCCCAGCATTTT
CASSFYSHQPQHF
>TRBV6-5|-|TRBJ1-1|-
TGTGCCAGCAGTTCCGGGATTGAAGCTTTCTTT
CASSSGIEAFF
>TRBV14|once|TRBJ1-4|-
TGTGCCAGCAGCCAAGCCGGACTTGGGGAAAAACTGTTTTTT
CASSQAGLGEKLFF
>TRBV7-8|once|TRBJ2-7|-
TGTGCCAGCAGCGACCGACGGAGAAGCCTCTACGAGCAGTACTTC
CASSDRRRSLYEQYF
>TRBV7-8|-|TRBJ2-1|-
TGTGCCAGCAGCTTATTGGGCCAGACTGAGCAGTTCTTC
CASSLLGQTEQFF
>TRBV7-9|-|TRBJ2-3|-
TGTGCCAGCAGCTTAGGACTAAGCAGCACAGATACGCAGTATTTT
CASSLGLSSTDTQYF
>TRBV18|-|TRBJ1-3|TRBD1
TGTGCCAGCTCAGCGAGCGGGACAGGTTCTGGAAACACCATATATTTT
CASSASGTGSGNTIYF
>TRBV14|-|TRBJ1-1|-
TGTGCCAGCAGCCAAGGGCAGGGAACTGAAGCTTTCTTT
CASSQGQGTEAFF
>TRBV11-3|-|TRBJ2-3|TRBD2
TGTGCCAGCACGCTAGCGGGAGGAAGTAATACGCAGTATTTT
CASTLAGGSNTQYF
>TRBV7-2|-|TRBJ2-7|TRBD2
TGTGCCAGCAGCTCCTTTGGGACTAGCGGTTACGAGCAGTACTTC
CASSSFGTSGYEQYF
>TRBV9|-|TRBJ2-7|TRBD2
TGTGCCAGCAGGCCTAGCGGTTCCTACGAGCAGTACTTC
CASRPSGSYEQYF
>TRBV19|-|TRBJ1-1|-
TGTGCCACTAGGGGAGGGATGAACACTGAAGCTTTCTTT
CATRGGMNTEAFF
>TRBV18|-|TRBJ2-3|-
TGTGCCAGCTCACCACCGTTGAGGGCAAGGCAGTATTTT
CASSPPLRARQYF
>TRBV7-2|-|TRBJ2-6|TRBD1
TGTGCCAGCAGCTTTTGGACAGGAGCCTCTGGGGCCAACGTCCTGACTTTC
CASSFWTGASGANVLTF
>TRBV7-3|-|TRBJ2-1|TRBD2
TGTGCCAGCAGCTTAAGCACTAGCGGGACTGAGCAGTTCTTC
CASSLSTSGTEQFF
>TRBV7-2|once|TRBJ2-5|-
TGTGCCAGCAGCTCCCCGGGGGTGAGAGAGACCCAGTACTTC
CASSSPGVRETQYF
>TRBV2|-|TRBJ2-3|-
TGTGCCAGCAGTGAAGGGAGCGTTGCAGATACGCAGTATTTT
CASSEGSVADTQYF
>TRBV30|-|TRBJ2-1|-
TGTGCCTGGAGGGGGGGAATTACCTACAATGAGCAGTTCTTC
CAWRGGITYNEQFF
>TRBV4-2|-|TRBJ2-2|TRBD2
TGTGCCAGCAGCCAGGGAGCGGGAACGAACACCGGGGAGCTGTTTTTT
CASSQGAGTNTGELFF
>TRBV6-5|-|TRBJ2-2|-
TGTGCCAGCAGTTCCCAGGTTCCCGGGGAGCTGTTTTTT
CASSSQVPGELFF
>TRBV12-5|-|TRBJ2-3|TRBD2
TGTGCTAGTGCTTCGGGACTAGCGGGATCGGGGGATACGCAGTATTTT
CASASGLAGSGDTQYF
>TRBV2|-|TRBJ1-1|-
TGTGCCAGCGGGAGCCTTGAAGCTTTCTTT
CASGSLEAFF
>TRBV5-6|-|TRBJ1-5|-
TGTGCCAGCAGCCAATATTACCGGGGGGGAGGGAGCCAGCCCCAGCATTTT
CASSQYYRGGGSQPQHF
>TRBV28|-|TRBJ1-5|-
TGTGCCAGCACCGGGACACATAGCAATCAGCCCCAGCATTTT
CASTGTHSNQPQHF